This paragraph reports one TCR beta chain. This entry comes from a study of blood T cell repertoires in COVID-19. Study-level background: The study drew acute and convalescent COVID-19 samples from the United States, Italy and Spain. Sample material is recorded as cDNA or gDNA derived from T cells, B-cell-depleted T cells, or PBMCs.

In the authors' workflow: Scientists estimated how many nucleated cells there were by amplifying reference gene primers. The protocol was immunoSEQ multiplex PCR, while the TCRdb copy is restricted to in-frame clones and leaves out a portion. The V and J calls and clone size come from that table; D and trimming were worked out from the DNA. There are more than 200,000 clones in the sample; about 88% occur only once, and under 2.5% lies in the top ten. Germline-derived CDR1 and CDR2 are LNHDA and SQIVND (reference sequence). Trimming took 2 bases from V and 7 from J, leaving 6 bases between them. The CDR3 runs to 12 residues.

The receptor was derived from a woman in her 40s who had recovered from COVID-19. The V gene is TRBV19, the J gene TRBJ2-1; no firm D call. The sample consisted of peripheral blood. For the CDR3, the DNA is TGTGCCAGTAGTATAAGCGCTAATGAGCAGTTCTTC. Its protein is CASSISANEQFF.